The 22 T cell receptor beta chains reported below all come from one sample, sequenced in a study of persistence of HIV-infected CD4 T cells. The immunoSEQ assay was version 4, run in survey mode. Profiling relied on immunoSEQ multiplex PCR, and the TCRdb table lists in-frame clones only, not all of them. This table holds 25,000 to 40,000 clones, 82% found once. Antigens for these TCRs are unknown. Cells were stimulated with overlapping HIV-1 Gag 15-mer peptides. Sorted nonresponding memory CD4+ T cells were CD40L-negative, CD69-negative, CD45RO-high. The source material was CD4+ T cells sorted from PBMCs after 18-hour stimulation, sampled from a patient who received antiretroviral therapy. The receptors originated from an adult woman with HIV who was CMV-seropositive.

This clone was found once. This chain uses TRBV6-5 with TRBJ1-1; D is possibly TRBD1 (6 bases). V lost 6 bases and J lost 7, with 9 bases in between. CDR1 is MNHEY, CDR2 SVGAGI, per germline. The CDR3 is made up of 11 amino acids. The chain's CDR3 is CASSARGEAFF. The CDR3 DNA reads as TGTGCCAGCAGCGCCAGGGGTGAAGCTTTCTTT.

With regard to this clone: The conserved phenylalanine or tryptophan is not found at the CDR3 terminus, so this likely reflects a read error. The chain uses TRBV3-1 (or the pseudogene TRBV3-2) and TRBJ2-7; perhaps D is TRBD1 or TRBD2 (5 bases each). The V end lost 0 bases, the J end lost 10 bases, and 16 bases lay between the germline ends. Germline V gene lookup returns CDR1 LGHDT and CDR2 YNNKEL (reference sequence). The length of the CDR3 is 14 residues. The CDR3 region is CASSQDARGNNQYL. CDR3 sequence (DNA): TGTGCCAGCAGCCAAGATGCCCGGGGCAATAACCAGTACCTC.

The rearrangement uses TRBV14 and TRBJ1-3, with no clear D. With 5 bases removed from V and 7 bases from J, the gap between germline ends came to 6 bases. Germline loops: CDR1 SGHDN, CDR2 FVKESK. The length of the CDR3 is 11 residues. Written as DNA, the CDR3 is TGTGCCAGCAGCTACAGCAACACCATATATTTT. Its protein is CASSYSNTIYF. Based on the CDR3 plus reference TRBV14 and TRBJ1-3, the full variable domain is EAGVTQFPSHSVIEKGQTVTLRCDPISGHDNLYWYRRVMGKEIKFLLHFVKESKQDESGMPNNRFLAERTGGTYSTLKVQPAELEDSGVYFCASSYSNTIYFGEGSWLTVV.

CDR3 coding DNA: TGCGCCAGCAGTTCAGGGACAGGGGTATGGGAGCAGTACTTC. Its protein is CASSSGTGVWEQYF. The V and J genes are TRBV5-1 and TRBJ2-7; TRBD1 matches at 10 bases. Per the germline V gene, CDR1 is SGHRS and CDR2 is YFSETQ. V gave up 5 bases and J gave up 7 bases; unmatched junction bases: 9. The CDR3 extends over 14 amino acids.

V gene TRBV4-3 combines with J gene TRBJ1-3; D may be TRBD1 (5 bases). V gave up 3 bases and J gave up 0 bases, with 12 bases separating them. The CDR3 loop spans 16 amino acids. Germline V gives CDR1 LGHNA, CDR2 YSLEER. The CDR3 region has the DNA TGCGCCAGCAGCCACGGGGGGGGTTTCTCTGGAAACACCATATATTTT. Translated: CASSHGGGFSGNTIYF.

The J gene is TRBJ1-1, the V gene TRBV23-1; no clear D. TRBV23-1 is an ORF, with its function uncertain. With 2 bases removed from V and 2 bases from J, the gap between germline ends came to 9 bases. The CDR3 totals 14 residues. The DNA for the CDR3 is TGCGCCAGCAGTCAAAAGTTACCCAACACTGAAGCTTTCTTT. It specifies CASSQKLPNTEAFF.

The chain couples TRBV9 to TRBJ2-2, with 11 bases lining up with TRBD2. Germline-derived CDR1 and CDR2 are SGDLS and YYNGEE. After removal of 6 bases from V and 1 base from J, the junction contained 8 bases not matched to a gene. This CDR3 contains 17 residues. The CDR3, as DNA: TGTGCCAGCACCATTAGCGGGAGGGCCCGGAACACCGGGGAGCTGTTTTTT. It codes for CASTISGRARNTGELFF.

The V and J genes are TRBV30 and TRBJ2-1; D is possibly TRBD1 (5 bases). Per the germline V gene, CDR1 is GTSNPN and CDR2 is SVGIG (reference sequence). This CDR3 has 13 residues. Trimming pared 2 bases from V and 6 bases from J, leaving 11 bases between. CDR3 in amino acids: CAWSRGFANEQFF. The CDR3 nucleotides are TGTGCCTGGAGTAGGGGTTTCGCCAATGAGCAGTTCTTC.

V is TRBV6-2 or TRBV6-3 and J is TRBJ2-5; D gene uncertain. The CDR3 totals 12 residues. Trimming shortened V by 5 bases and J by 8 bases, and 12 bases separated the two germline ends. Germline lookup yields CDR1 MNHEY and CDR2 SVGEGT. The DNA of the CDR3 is TGTGCCAGCAGTAACCCCCCGGCCACCCAGTACTTC. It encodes CASSNPPATQYF.

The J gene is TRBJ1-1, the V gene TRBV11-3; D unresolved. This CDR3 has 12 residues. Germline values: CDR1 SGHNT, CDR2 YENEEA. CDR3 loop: CGSGGANTEAFF. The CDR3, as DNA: TGTGGAAGCGGTGGAGCCAACACTGAAGCTTTCTTT.

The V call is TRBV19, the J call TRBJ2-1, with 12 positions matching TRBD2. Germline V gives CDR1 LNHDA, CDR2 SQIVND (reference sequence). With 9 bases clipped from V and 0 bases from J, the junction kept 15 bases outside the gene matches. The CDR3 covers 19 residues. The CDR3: CASSLRLAGATSSYNEQFF. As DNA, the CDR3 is TGTGCCAGCAGCCTAAGACTAGCGGGGGCTACGAGCTCCTACAATGAGCAGTTCTTC.

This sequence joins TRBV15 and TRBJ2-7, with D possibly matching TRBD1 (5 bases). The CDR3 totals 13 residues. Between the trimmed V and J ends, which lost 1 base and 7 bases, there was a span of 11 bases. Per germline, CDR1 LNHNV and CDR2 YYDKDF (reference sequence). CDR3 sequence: CATSRGQPREQYF. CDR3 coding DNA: TGTGCCACCAGCAGAGGACAGCCTAGGGAGCAGTACTTC.

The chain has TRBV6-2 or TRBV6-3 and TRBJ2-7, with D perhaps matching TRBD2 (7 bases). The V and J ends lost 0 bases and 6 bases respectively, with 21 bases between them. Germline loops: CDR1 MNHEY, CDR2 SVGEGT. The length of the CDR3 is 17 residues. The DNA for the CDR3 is TGTGCCAGCAGTTACTCGATCAACCGGGGGGCCTTTTTCGAGCAGTACTTC. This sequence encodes CASSYSINRGAFFEQYF.

The CDR3 loop is CSATANTEAFF. CDR3 coding DNA: TGCAGTGCTACAGCGAACACTGAAGCTTTCTTT. The chain couples TRBV20-1 to TRBJ1-1; D not certain. Germline-derived CDR1 and CDR2 are DFQATT and SNEGSKA (reference sequence). The CDR3 contains 11 residues. Trimming left V 4 bases short and J 1 base short, with 4 bases between.

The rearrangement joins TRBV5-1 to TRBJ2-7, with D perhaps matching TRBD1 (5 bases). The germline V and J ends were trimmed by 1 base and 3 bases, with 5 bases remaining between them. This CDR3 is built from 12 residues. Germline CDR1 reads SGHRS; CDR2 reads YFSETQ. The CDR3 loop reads CASSLTGYEQYF. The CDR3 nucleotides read TGCGCCAGCAGCTTGACAGGCTACGAGCAGTACTTC.

CDR3: CASTPTGVRGYTF. DNA of the CDR3: TGTGCCAGCACCCCTACGGGGGTTCGGGGCTACACCTTC. The gene calls are TRBV6-5 and TRBJ1-2; D is perhaps TRBD1 (5 bases). Per germline, CDR1 MNHEY and CDR2 SVGAGI. This CDR3 has 13 amino acids. Trimming left V 7 bases short and J 8 bases short, with 17 bases between.

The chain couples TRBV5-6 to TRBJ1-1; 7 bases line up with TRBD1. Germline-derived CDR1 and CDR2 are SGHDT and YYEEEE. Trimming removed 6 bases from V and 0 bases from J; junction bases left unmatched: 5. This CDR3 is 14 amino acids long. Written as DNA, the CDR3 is TGTGCCAGCACCCAAGGGACAGTGAACACTGAAGCTTTCTTT. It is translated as CASTQGTVNTEAFF.

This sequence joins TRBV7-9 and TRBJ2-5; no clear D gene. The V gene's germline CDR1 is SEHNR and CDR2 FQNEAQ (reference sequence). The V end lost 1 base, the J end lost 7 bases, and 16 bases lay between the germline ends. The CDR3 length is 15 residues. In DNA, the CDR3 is TGTGCCAGCAGCTTAGATCGGTCAGCGATCGGGACCCAGTACTTC. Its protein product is CASSLDRSAIGTQYF. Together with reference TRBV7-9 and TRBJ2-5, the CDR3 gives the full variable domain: DTGVSQNPRHKITKRGQNVTFRCDPISEHNRLYWYRQTLGQGPEFLTYFQNEAQLEKSRLLSDRFSAERPKGSFSTLEIQRTEQGDSAMYLCASSLDRSAIGTQYFGPGTRLLVL.

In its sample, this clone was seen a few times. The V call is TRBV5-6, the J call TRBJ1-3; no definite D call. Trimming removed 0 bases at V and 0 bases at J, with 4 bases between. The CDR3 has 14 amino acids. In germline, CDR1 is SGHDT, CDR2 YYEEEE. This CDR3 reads CASSLGVSGNTIYF. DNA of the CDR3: TGTGCCAGCAGCTTGGGGGTCTCTGGAAACACCATATATTTT.

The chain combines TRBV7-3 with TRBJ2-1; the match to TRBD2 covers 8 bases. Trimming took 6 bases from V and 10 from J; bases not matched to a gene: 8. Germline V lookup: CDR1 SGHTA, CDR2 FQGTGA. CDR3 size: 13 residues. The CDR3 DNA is TGTGCCAGCAGAGCGGGAGCTGGTCAAGAGCAGTTCTTC. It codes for CASRAGAGQEQFF.

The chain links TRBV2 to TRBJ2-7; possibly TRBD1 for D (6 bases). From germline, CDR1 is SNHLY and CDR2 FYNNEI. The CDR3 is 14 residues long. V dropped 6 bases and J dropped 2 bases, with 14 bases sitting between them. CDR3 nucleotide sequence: TGTGCCAGCAGCAAGGACAGATACACCTACGAGCAGTACTTC. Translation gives CASSKDRYTYEQYF.

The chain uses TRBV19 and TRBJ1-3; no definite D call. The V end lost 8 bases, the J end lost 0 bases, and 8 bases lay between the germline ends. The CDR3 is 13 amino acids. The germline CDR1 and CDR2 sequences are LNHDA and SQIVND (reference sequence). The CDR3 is CASLQSSGNTIYF. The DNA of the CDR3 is TGTGCCAGTCTCCAGAGCTCTGGAAACACCATATATTTT. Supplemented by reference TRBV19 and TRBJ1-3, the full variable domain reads DGGITQSPKYLFRKEGQNVTLSCEQNLNHDAMYWYRQDPGQGLRLIYYSQIVNDFQKGDIAEGYSVSREKKESFPLTVTSAQKNPTAFYLCASLQSSGNTIYFGEGSWLTVV.